This is a list of T cell receptor beta chains from one sample in a study of cytomegalovirus exposure and HLA in healthy donors. Profiling relied on immunoSEQ multiplex PCR, and the TCRdb table lists in-frame clones only, not all of them. The sample consists of some 150,000 clones, about 80% of them appearing once. The sample comprised PBMCs. These TCRs come from a male donor in good health and CMV-seronegative. Each CDR3 is given with its conserved first and last residue. The D gene is left open where the match is weak. Only some rows state a clone size, as once, few, many or a class for expanded clones.

J gene | clone size | D gene | V gene | CDR3 DNA | CDR3 protein
TRBJ2-1 | . | . | TRBV7-2 | TGTGCCAGCAGCTTAGCCCCGACTGCCCCCTACAATGAGCAGTTCTTC | CASSLAPTAPYNEQFF
TRBJ2-7 | . | . | TRBV19 | TGTGCCAGTAGTATAGAAAGGACAACCGGCTACGAGCAGTACTTC | CASSIERTTGYEQYF
TRBJ1-6 | . | TRBD1 | TRBV6-4 | TGTGCCAGCAGTGACGGGACAGTTTCACCCCTCCACTTT | CASSDGTVSPLHF
TRBJ1-1 | once | . | TRBV6-5 | TGTGCCAGCAGTCGTACAGGGATACAAGCTTTCTTT | CASSRTGIQAFF
TRBJ2-2 | . | . | TRBV6-6 | TGTGCCAGCCTTGGACATCTTAACACCGGGGAGCTGTTTTTT | CASLGHLNTGELFF
TRBJ1-3 | once | . | TRBV7-2 | TGTGCCAGCAGCCCAGGAGGGGGAAACACCATATATTTT | CASSPGGGNTIYF
TRBJ1-1 | few | TRBD1 | TRBV10-3 | TGTGCCATCGGGGGACAGGTTGACACTGAAGCTTTCTTT | CAIGGQVDTEAFF
TRBJ1-2 | . | . | TRBV10-3 | TGTGCCATCAGTGAATCGGAGGTGTCGATGAACTATGGCTACACCTTC | CAISESEVSMNYGYTF
TRBJ1-5 | . | . | TRBV5-6 | TGTGCCAGCAGCTTGGTGGGGGCCGCGAATCAGCCCCAGCATTTT | CASSLVGAANQPQHF
TRBJ1-1 | . | . | TRBV7-3 | TGTGCCAGCAGCTTAAGGGCGGGGGCGAACACTGAAGCTTTCTTT | CASSLRAGANTEAFF
TRBJ2-1 | . | . | TRBV2 | TGTGCCAGCCGAAGAGACAGCTCCAATGAGCAGTTCTTC | CASRRDSSNEQFF
TRBJ2-1 | . | TRBD2 | TRBV7-2 | TGTGCCAGCAGCTCTACTAGCGGGACGAATGAGCAGTTCTTC | CASSSTSGTNEQFF
TRBJ2-7 | . | TRBD1 | TRBV5-1 | TGCGCCAGCAGCTCTGTGGGCAGGGGGACCTACGAGCAGTACTTC | CASSSVGRGTYEQYF
TRBJ2-2 | . | TRBD1 | TRBV5-4 | TGTGCCAGCTCGTCGGGACAGGACACCGGGGAGCTGTTTTTT | CASSSGQDTGELFF
TRBJ1-3 | once | TRBD1 | TRBV18 | TGTGCCAGCTCACTGGGGACAGTCCCCTCTGGAAACACCATATATTTT | CASSLGTVPSGNTIYF
TRBJ1-4 | . | TRBD1 | TRBV7-9 | TGTGCCAGCAGCACACAGGGGATCGTTAATGAAAAACTGTTTTTT | CASSTQGIVNEKLFF
TRBJ2-1 | . | . | TRBV7-3 | TGTGCCAGCAGCTTAACGGCAGGGGCTAGTAGTGAGCAGTTCTTC | CASSLTAGASSEQFF
TRBJ1-1 | . | . | TRBV7-2 | TGTGCCAGCAGCTTAGCTATGAACACTGAAGCTTTCTTT | CASSLAMNTEAFF
TRBJ1-1 | once | . | TRBV5-6 | TGTGCCAGCAGCTTTCGGAGACGGGATGAAGCTTTCTTT | CASSFRRRDEAFF
TRBJ2-7 | . | . | TRBV5-5 | TGTGCCAGCAGCTTGGAGTGGTCGGTCCACGAGCAGTACTTC | CASSLEWSVHEQYF
TRBJ1-5 | . | TRBD1 | TRBV7-7 | TGTGCCAGCAGCTCCAGCTGGGACAGTCCCAATCAGCCCCAGCATTTT | CASSSSWDSPNQPQHF
TRBJ2-7 | . | . | TRBV6-5 | TGTGCCAGCAGATACGACAGATTTCCCTACGAGCAGTACTTC | CASRYDRFPYEQYF
TRBJ1-2 | . | TRBD1 | TRBV10-3 | TGTGCCATCAGACGCGCCGGGACAGAGACTAGTGGCTACACCTTC | CAIRRAGTETSGYTF
TRBJ1-3 | . | . | TRBV5-6 | TGTGCCAGCAGCTTGACATTGAGGAACACCATATATTTT | CASSLTLRNTIYF
TRBJ1-1 | few | . | TRBV11-3 | TGTGCCAGCAGCTTATATCGGGGCACTGAAGCTTTCTTT | CASSLYRGTEAFF
TRBJ2-1 | . | . | TRBV11-3 | TGTGCCAGCAGCTTAGATCTGCAGGGCAATGAGCAGTTCTTC | CASSLDLQGNEQFF
TRBJ2-7 | . | TRBD1 | TRBV30 | TGTGCCTGGAGGGGACAGGGGAGGTCCTACGAGCAGTACTTC | CAWRGQGRSYEQYF
TRBJ1-1 | . | . | TRBV11-3 | TGTGCCAGCAGCTTCGGGATAAAGGGGGAGAGCACTGAAGCTTTCTTT | CASSFGIKGESTEAFF
TRBJ2-1 | few | . | TRBV7-3 | TGTGCCAGCAGCTTAAGGTTTGGGGGCGGGAGCCTCTACAATGAGCAGTTCTTC | CASSLRFGGGSLYNEQFF
TRBJ2-3 | few | . | TRBV6-1 | TGTGCCAGCAGCCCGGGACTGATCACAGATACGCAGTATTTT | CASSPGLITDTQYF
TRBJ2-1 | . | . | TRBV7-2 | TGTGCCAGCAGCCCTGAGGGTGCTGTCTACAATGAGCAGTTCTTC | CASSPEGAVYNEQFF
TRBJ2-3 | . | TRBD2 | TRBV7-9 | TGTGCCAGCAGGATTAGCGGGAGCCGCACAGATACGCAGTATTTT | CASRISGSRTDTQYF
TRBJ2-7 | few | TRBD2 | TRBV11-1 | TGTGCCAGCAGCTTATTGGCTAGCGGGGGGGCCGACGAGCAGTACTTC | CASSLLASGGADEQYF
TRBJ2-3 | . | TRBD2 | TRBV18 | TGTGCCAGCTCACCGGGGACTAGGGGGACAGATACGCAGTATTTT | CASSPGTRGTDTQYF
TRBJ1-4 | . | . | TRBV19 | TGTGCCAGTAGTATAGTTCGGGGGGCAATGGAAAAACTGTTTTTT | CASSIVRGAMEKLFF
TRBJ1-4 | . | TRBD1 | TRBV7-9 | TGTTCCAGCAGCTTAGGGGACAGGGCAACTAATGAAAAACTGTTTTTT | CSSSLGDRATNEKLFF
TRBJ1-2 | . | . | TRBV18 | TGTGCCAGCTCACCGGAGAACTATGGCTACACCTTC | CASSPENYGYTF
TRBJ1-1 | once | TRBD1 | TRBV4-1 | TGCGCCAGCAGCCCGCCGGACAGGGGCACTGAAGCTTTCTTT | CASSPPDRGTEAFF
TRBJ1-4 | . | TRBD1 | TRBV4-1 | TGCGCCAGCAGCCAAGGCAGGGGGCTCAATGAAAAACTGTTTTTT | CASSQGRGLNEKLFF
TRBJ1-4 | few | TRBD1 | TRBV7-9 | TGTGCCAGCAGCCGTAACAGGGGGCTTAGGGAGAACGAAAAACTGTTTTTT | CASSRNRGLRENEKLFF
TRBJ1-5 | . | TRBD1 | TRBV19 | TGTGCCAGTTCCCTCGACAGGGTAAAATCCGTAGGGGTAAATCAGCCCCAGCATTTT | CASSLDRVKSVGVNQPQHF
TRBJ1-5 | . | TRBD1 | TRBV18 | TGTGCCAGCTCACAGATACAGGGGAACTATCTCAATCAGCCCCAGCATTTT | CASSQIQGNYLNQPQHF
TRBJ2-3 | few | TRBD2 | TRBV7-2 | TGTGCCAGCAGCCCAGTACTAGCGGGGGGGCAAGATACGCAGTATTTT | CASSPVLAGGQDTQYF
TRBJ2-2 | . | . | TRBV19 | TGTGCCAGTAGACCCGAGGGAGACATCCCCGGGGAGCTGTTTTTT | CASRPEGDIPGELFF
TRBJ2-7 | . | TRBD1 | TRBV5-1 | TGCGCCAGCAGCTTGCGCCCCAAAATGACAGGGGGCTCCTACGAGCAGTACTTC | CASSLRPKMTGGSYEQYF
TRBJ1-1 | . | . | TRBV30 | TGTGCCTGGAGACCCGGGAGCACTGAAGCTTTCTTT | CAWRPGSTEAFF
TRBJ2-7 | . | TRBD1 | TRBV27 | TGTGCCAGCTCGGACGGGACAGGGGGCCGCGAGCAGTACTTC | CASSDGTGGREQYF
TRBJ2-1 | . | TRBD1 | TRBV7-9 | TGTGCCAGCAGTCCCCTCAGGGGGCGGCCCTACAATGAGCAGTTCTTC | CASSPLRGRPYNEQFF
TRBJ2-4 | . | . | TRBV18 | TGTGCCAGCTCAACGGCCTACAGGGAGAACATTCAGTACTTC | CASSTAYRENIQYF
TRBJ2-7 | . | . | TRBV5-3 | TGTGCCAGAAGCTTGATCGGAAGGACTCAAATTACCTACGAGCAGTACTTC | CARSLIGRTQITYEQYF
TRBJ2-3 | . | TRBD1 | TRBV18 | TGTGCCAGCTCACAGGACAGGGCGGGTACAGATACGCAGTATTTT | CASSQDRAGTDTQYF
TRBJ1-1 | . | . | TRBV27 | TGTGCCAGCAGTCCACCTGAGGGGAGGAGCACTGAAGCTTTCTTT | CASSPPEGRSTEAFF
TRBJ1-3 | . | TRBD1 | TRBV7-2 | TGTGCCAGCAGCCGGGACAGGGGGGCAGGAAACACCATATATTTT | CASSRDRGAGNTIYF
TRBJ2-7 | . | . | TRBV7-2 | TGTGCCAGCAGCTTCTCTCGCTACGAGCAGTACTTC | CASSFSRYEQYF
TRBJ2-7 | . | TRBD2 | TRBV10-3 | TGTGCCATCAGTGTCAGGACTAGCGGGGATAGCTCCTACGAGCAGTACTTC | CAISVRTSGDSSYEQYF
TRBJ1-2 | . | . | TRBV7-8 | TGTGCCAGCAGCTTGGCCAGGCAGGGCGGCTACACCTTC | CASSLARQGGYTF
TRBJ2-3 | . | TRBD2 | TRBV18 | TGTGCCAGCTCACGAGCGGGGGCGATAGATACGCAGTATTTT | CASSRAGAIDTQYF